This entry is about one TCR beta chain. As yet, its antigen is unknown. The entry originates in a study of STAT5B mutations in CD4+ large granular lymphocyte leukemia. Findings and caveats of the study: Higher CD4+ than CD8+ T-LGLL clonality might reflect small sample size. 8/27 top patient clones versus 2/35 control clones were TRBV06-family.

The V and J ends lost 4 bases and 3 bases, in that order; junction bases with no gene match: 4. Germline V gene data show CDR1 as LGHNT and CDR2 as FRNRAP. There are 16 residues in the CDR3. The table came from immunoSEQ multiplex PCR; TCRdb's copy has only in-frame clones and leaves some out. The data hold around 20,000 clones, with 60% to 85% observed a single time. The V call is TRBV12-5, the J call TRBJ2-3; TRBD2 matches at 13 bases. This receptor was identified in a human donor in good health. The sequencing input was CD4+ T cells from blood buffy coats. DNA of the CDR3: TGTGCTAGTGGTTGCGGACTAGCGGGGGCGACAGATACGCAGTATTTT. Translating it yields CASGCGLAGATDTQYF.